A selection of T cell receptor beta chains follows, all from one sample in a study of CD8+CD57+ T cells in acquired aplastic anemia. TCRdb re-derived calls from the reads in MiXCR, one entry per CDR3 protein. This table holds a few hundred thousand distinct CDR3 sequences, around a third found once. The sample consisted of sorted CD4+, CD8+, or CD8+CD57+ T cells (not recorded which) from PBMCs. The receptors shown here come from a human donor with aplastic anemia. Both conserved end residues are trimmed from each CDR3.

v_call cdr3_aa
TRBV20-1 SAREQGGEQY
TRBV9 ASSAYDSQPQH
TRBV20-1 SARAGGSRETQY
TRBV10-2 ASIQGLGNEQF
TRBV12-3/TRBV12-4 ASSVRDSSNSPLH
TRBV30 AWRGSTGPGNTIY
TRBV25-1 ASSRGLRSGTDTQY
TRBV5-5 ASSPTDSYSPLH
TRBV5-1 ASSLGDALSYEQY
TRBV2 ASRSLSTEAF
TRBV20-1 SARLSGTRVQETQY
TRBV20-1 SASGDRGSVRWQETQY
TRBV29-1 SARLGGNIQY
TRBV24-1 ATSDTNPFLCANYGYT
TRBV19 ASTPSGSSYEQY
TRBV7-8 ASSQGLAGNNEQF
TRBV25-1 ASSPTFPVAAYEQY
TRBV6-5 ASSYSMVNTEAF
TRBV7-8 ASSLGTPGLNSPLH
TRBV11-1 ASSPRWGLADTQY
TRBV25-1 ICSAAGTGARGYT
TRBV7-8 ASSRMRQGHQEQY
TRBV12-3/TRBV12-4 ASRDRGNTDTQY
TRBV2 ASSGKGKNSPLH
TRBV11-1 ASSILLAGEYNEQF
TRBV2 ASSVTSAGELF
TRBV4-2 ASSQDLSALSGEQY
TRBV20-1 SARRGSGSTYGYT
TRBV10-3 AISDGGRINGEQF
TRBV7-9 ASSLREGTDTQY
TRBV20-1 SARDGTGSSTEAF
TRBV29-1 SVGVTGNTEAF
TRBV12-3/TRBV12-4 ASNQLGQGAEAF
TRBV21-1 ASSKGDPGQGRRSGSPLH
TRBV10-3 AIRETGNLDEQY
TRBV19 ASNYRALPNNQPQH
TRBV12-3/TRBV12-4 ASGGRTNEQF
TRBV19 ASSIESGGPGEQF
TRBV11-1 ASSLGQDFGGYT
TRBV11-2 ASSRSGTGADEQF
TRBV7-2 ASTLFGRETQY
TRBV27 ASSRGGAEAF
TRBV14 ASSQDISGQY
TRBV9 ASSVDGGGVLDTQY
TRBV29-1 SPFPQGNTEAF
TRBV15 ATSRTVVQPQY
TRBV9 ASSVEGLARDTQY
TRBV10-1 ASSVGRSPNEKLF
TRBV2 ASELAQGAKAF
TRBV19 ASSSWDRTSSSEQF
TRBV11-2 ASSSQRDTEAF
TRBV25-1 ASSESRAGNTIY
TRBV12-3/TRBV12-4 ASTPTGSYEQY
TRBV25-1 ASSFGGSLDEQF
TRBV20-1 SASQRSALSTEAF
TRBV12-3/TRBV12-4 ASSLEIRYTEAF
TRBV10-3 AISPGASGLTGELF
TRBV24-1 ATAPGISYNEQF
TRBV5-1 ASSSGTGWGGYT